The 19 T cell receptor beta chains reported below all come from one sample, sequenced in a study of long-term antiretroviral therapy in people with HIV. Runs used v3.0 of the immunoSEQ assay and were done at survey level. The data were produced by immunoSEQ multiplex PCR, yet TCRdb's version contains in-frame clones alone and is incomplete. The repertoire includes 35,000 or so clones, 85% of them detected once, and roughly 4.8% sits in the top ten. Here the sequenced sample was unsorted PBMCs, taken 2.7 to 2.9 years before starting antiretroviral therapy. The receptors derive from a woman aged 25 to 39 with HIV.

CDR3 DNA sequence: TGTGCCATCAGTGAGTCAGCAGGGAGGTCGGACAATGAGCAGTTCTTC. This encodes CAISESAGRSDNEQFF. The chain combines TRBV10-3 with TRBJ2-1; tentative D call: TRBD2 (6 bases). The CDR3 length is 16 residues. Germline V gives CDR1 ENHRY, CDR2 SYGVKD. V was trimmed by 0 bases and J by 5 bases, leaving 14 bases between them.

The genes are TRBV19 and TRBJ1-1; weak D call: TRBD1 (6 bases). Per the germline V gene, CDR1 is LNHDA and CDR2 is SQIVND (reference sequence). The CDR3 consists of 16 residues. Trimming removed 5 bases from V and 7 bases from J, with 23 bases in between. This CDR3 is CASSYLKIWGQGEAFF. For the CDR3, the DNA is TGTGCCAGTAGTTATCTTAAGATATGGGGGCAGGGTGAAGCTTTCTTT.

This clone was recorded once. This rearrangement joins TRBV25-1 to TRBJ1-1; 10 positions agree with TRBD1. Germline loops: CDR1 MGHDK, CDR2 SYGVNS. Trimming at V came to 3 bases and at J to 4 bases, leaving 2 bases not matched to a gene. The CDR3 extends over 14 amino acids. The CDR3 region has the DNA TGTGCCAGCAGTGATGACAGGGGGCCCACTGAAGCTTTCTTT. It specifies CASSDDRGPTEAFF.

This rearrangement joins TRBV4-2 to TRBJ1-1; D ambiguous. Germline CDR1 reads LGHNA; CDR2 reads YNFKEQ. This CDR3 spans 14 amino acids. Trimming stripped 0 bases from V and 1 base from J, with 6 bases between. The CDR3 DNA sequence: TGTGCCAGCAGCCAAGATCGTGAGAACACTGAAGCTTTCTTT. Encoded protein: CASSQDRENTEAFF.

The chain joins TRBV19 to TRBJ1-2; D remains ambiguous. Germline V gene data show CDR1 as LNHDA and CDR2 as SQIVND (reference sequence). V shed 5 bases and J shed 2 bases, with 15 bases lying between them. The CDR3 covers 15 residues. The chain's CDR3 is CASSAAGRGNYGYTF. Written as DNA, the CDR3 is TGTGCCAGTAGTGCGGCAGGAAGAGGGAACTATGGCTACACCTTC.

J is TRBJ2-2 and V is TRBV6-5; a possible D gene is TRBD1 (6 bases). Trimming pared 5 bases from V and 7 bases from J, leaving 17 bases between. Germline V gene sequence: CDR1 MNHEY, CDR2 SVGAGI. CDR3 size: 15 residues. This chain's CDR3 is CASSHTQTGFGELFF. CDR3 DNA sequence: TGTGCCAGCAGTCACACCCAAACAGGGTTCGGGGAGCTGTTTTTT.

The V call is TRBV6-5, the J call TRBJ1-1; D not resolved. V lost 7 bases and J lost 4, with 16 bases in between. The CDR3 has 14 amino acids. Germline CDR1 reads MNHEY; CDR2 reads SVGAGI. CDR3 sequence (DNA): TGTGCCAGCAAAGGGCCGGGTTGGTCCACTGAAGCTTTCTTT. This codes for CASKGPGWSTEAFF.

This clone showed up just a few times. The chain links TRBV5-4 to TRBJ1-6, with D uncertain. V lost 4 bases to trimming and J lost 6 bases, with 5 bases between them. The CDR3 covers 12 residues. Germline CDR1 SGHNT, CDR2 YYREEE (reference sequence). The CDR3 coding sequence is TGTGCCAGCAGCGAGGGTAATTCACCCCTCCACTTT. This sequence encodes CASSEGNSPLHF.

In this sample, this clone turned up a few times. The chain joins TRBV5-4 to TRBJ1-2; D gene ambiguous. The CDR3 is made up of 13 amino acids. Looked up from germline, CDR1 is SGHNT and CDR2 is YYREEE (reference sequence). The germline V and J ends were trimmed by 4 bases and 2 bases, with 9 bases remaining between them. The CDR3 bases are TGTGCCAGCAGCACCGACGGGAACTATGGCTACACCTTC. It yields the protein CASSTDGNYGYTF. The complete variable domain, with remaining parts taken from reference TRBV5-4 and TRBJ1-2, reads ETGVTQSPTHLIKTRGQQVTLRCSSQSGHNTVSWYQQALGQGPQFIFQYYREEENGRGNFPPRFSGLQFPNYSSELNVNALELDDSALYLCASSTDGNYGYTFGSGTRLTVV.

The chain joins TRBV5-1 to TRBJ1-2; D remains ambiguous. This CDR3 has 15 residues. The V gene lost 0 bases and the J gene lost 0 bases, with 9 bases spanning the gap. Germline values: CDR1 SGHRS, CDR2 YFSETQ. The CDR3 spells CASSLEPSSNYGYTF. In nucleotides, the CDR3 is TGCGCCAGCAGCTTGGAGCCCAGTTCTAACTATGGCTACACCTTC.

The CDR3 sequence: CASSQGGEGSYNEQFF. DNA for the CDR3: TGTGCCAGCAGCCAAGGGGGGGAAGGTTCCTACAATGAGCAGTTCTTC. V gene TRBV14 combines with J gene TRBJ2-1, with D possibly matching TRBD2 (6 bases). This CDR3 region has 16 residues. Germline assignment: CDR1 SGHDN and CDR2 FVKESK. Trimming removed 1 base at V and 1 base at J, with 11 bases between.

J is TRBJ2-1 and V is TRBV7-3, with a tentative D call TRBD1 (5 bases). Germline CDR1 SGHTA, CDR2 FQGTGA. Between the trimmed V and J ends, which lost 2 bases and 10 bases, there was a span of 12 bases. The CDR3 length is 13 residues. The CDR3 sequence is CASSLDRLAEQFF. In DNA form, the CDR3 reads TGTGCCAGCAGCTTAGACAGATTGGCCGAGCAGTTCTTC.

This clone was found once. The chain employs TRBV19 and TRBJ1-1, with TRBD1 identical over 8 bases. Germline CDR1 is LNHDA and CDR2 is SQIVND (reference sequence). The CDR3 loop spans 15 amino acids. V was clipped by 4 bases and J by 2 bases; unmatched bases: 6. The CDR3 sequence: CASSSRTGQNTEAFF. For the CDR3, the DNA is TGTGCCAGTAGTAGCCGGACAGGGCAAAACACTGAAGCTTTCTTT. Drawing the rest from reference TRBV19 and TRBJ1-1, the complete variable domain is DGGITQSPKYLFRKEGQNVTLSCEQNLNHDAMYWYRQDPGQGLRLIYYSQIVNDFQKGDIAEGYSVSREKKESFPLTVTSAQKNPTAFYLCASSSRTGQNTEAFFGQGTRLTVV.

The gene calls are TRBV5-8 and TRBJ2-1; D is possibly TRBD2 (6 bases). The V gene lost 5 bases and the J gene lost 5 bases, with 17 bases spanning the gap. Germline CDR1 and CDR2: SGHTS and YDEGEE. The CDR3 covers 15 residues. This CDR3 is CASREGPNRHNEQFF. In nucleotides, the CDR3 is TGTGCCAGCAGGGAGGGGCCAAACCGACACAATGAGCAGTTCTTC.

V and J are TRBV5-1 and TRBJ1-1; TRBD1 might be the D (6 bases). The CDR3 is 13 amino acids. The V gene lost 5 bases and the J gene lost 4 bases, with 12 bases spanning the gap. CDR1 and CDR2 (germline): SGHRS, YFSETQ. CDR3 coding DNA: TGCGCCAGCAGAGCGACAGGACGCACTGAAGCTTTCTTT. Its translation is CASRATGRTEAFF.

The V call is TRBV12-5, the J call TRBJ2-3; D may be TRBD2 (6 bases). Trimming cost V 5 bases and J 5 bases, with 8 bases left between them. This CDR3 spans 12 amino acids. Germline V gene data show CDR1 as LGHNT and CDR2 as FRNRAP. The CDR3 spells CASGREEDTQYF. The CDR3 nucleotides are TGTGCTAGTGGTAGGGAGGAAGATACGCAGTATTTT.

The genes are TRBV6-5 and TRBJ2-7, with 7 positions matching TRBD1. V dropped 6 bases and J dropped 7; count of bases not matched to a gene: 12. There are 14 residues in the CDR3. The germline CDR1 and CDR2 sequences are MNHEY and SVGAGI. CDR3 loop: CASSPGTVYGEQYF. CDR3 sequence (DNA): TGTGCCAGCAGCCCCGGGACAGTTTACGGGGAGCAGTACTTC.

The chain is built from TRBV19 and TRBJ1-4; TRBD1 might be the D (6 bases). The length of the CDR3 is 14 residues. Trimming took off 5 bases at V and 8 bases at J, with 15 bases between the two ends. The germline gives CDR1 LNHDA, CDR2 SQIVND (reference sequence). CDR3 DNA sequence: TGTGCCAGTAGTCCCCAGGGGAAGGACGAAAAACTGTTTTTT. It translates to CASSPQGKDEKLFF.

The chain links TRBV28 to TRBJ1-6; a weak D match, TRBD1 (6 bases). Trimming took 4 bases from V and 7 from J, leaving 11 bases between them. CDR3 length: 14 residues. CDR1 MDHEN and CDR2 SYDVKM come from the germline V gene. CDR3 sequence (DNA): TGTGCCAGCAGTTCGACAGGACTCAATTCACCCCTCCACTTT. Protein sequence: CASSSTGLNSPLHF.